The clone carrying this T cell receptor beta chain was counted a few times. Its antigen is undetermined. This entry belongs to a study of chemoradiotherapy in HPV16-positive cancers. Study context: Candidate HPV-specific T-cell clones and common TCR motifs came from functional assays in a couple of HPV16-positive patients.

Findings and limits, study-wide: Only a couple of HPV16-positive patients supplied the functional HPV-specificity definition. Non-HPV-specific T cells did not expand in tumors during treatment, whereas candidate HPV-specific clones and E7-related motifs did.

Assay used: immunoSEQ multiplex PCR; TCRdb lists only in-frame clones, some missing. The data hold roughly 15,000 clones, with about four fifths observed a single time. This CDR3 has 15 amino acids. Trimming removed 1 base from V and 7 bases from J; junction bases left unmatched: 6. Per germline, CDR1 SGHRS and CDR2 YFSETQ. The sequence was obtained from a human donor with HPV-associated anogenital cancer. This material was collected from a patient who underwent chemoradiotherapy. The chain combines TRBV5-1 with TRBJ2-1, with 9 positions matching TRBD2. CDR3: CASSLIAGVRNEQFF. For the CDR3, the DNA is TGCGCCAGCAGCTTGATAGCGGGAGTTCGAAATGAGCAGTTCTTC.